These 21 T cell receptor beta chains originate from one sample sequenced in a study of T cell clonality in common variable immunodeficiency. The protocol was immunoSEQ multiplex PCR, while the TCRdb copy is restricted to in-frame clones and leaves out a portion. The sample shows roughly 48,000 clones, none of them appearing just once. Sequenced material: peripheral blood mononuclear cells. The receptors originated from a person between 18 and 75 years old in good health.

This clone was found many times. The sequence runs out 3 residues before the end of the CDR3; the remainder is reconstructed from the germline J gene. V gene TRBV6-2 or TRBV6-3 combines with J gene TRBJ2-7; TRBD1 is a possible D gene (5 bases). Per the germline V gene, CDR1 is MNHEY and CDR2 is SVGEGT. V was cut by 6 bases and J by 4 bases, with 10 bases left in between. CDR3 length equals 12 residues. CDR3 region: CASRSSGYEQYF. CDR3 DNA (partial): TGTGCCAGCAGGTCCTCAGGGTACGAG.

Regarding this clone: A far bigger clonotype differs at one base, so this is likely a read error. The read ends 3 residues shy of where the CDR3 ends; the end is completed using the germline J gene. This rearrangement joins TRBV19 to TRBJ2-1; TRBD2 matches 7 bases. CDR3 length equals 17 residues. Germline CDR1 is LNHDA and CDR2 is SQIVND (reference sequence). CDR3 sequence reads: CASTIDLAGVVGNEQFF. The part of the CDR3 DNA that was read is TGTGCCAGTACTATAGATCTGGCGGGAGTAGTTGGCAATGAG.

As regards this clone: With the read ending 3 residues before the CDR3 end, the germline J gene is used to fill in that end. The chain recombines TRBV11-3 with TRBJ2-3; 7 bases agree with TRBD2. The CDR3 loop spans 15 amino acids. V gave up 1 base and J gave up 1 base; unmatched junction bases: 2. From germline, CDR1 is SGHNT and CDR2 YENEEA. Partial CDR3 DNA: TGTGCCAGCAGCTTAGGAACTAGCGGCACAGATACG. The encoded protein is CASSLGTSGTDT. The whole CDR3 sequence is CASSLGTSGTDTQYF.

A few counts support this clone. Sequencing ends 3 residues short of the CDR3 end; the germline J gene provides the rest. The chain links TRBV7-9 to TRBJ1-4; TRBD1 might be the D (6 bases). The CDR3 covers 14 residues. Per germline, CDR1 SEHNR and CDR2 FQNEAQ (reference sequence). The part of the CDR3 DNA that was read is TGTGCCAGCAGCCGGGACATTTTTAATTCACCA. It specifies CASSRDIFNSP. The complete CDR3 sequence is CASSRDIFNSPLFF.

This clone occurred many times. The read gets to within 3 residues of the CDR3 end, and the germline J gene fills in the rest. The V call is TRBV29-1, the J call TRBJ2-5; 7 bases line up with TRBD2. The CDR3 sequence is 14 residues long. V lost 6 bases, J lost 5 bases, and 12 bases stayed unmatched. Germline values: CDR1 SQVTM, CDR2 ANQGSEA. This CDR3 reads CSVSLAVILETQYF. The part of the CDR3 DNA that was read is TGCAGCGTATCCCTAGCGGTTATCCTGGAGACC.

To note about this clone: The read comes to an end 3 residues before the CDR3 does, leaving the germline J gene to fill in the end. The chain links TRBV6-2 or TRBV6-3 to TRBJ1-6; 7 bases line up with TRBD1. Germline CDR1 and CDR2: MNHEY and SVGEGT. V lost 6 bases to trimming and J lost 9 bases; unmatched junction nucleotides: 8. This CDR3 is built from 14 residues. Here the CDR3 reads CASSQGAGGSPLHF. The sequenced part of the CDR3 DNA is TGTGCCAGCAGCCAAGGGGCAGGGGGTTCACCC.

This clone was seen many times. The CDR3: CASSLGRPTDTQYF. The DNA read from the CDR3 is TGTGCCAGCAGCTTGGGCAGGCCCACAGATACG. The rearrangement joins TRBV5-6 to TRBJ2-3; D is undetermined. The missing CDR3 end, 3 residues past where the read stops, is filled in from the germline J gene. Germline lookup yields CDR1 SGHDT and CDR2 YYEEEE. Between the trimmed V and J ends, which lost 0 bases and 2 bases, there was a span of 7 bases. This CDR3 has 14 amino acids.

Regarding this clone: The CDR3 is cut off 3 residues early in the read; its end comes from the germline J gene. The chain is built from TRBV30 and TRBJ1-5, with 8 bases fitting TRBD1. The CDR3 length is 15 residues. V trimming: 3 bases; J trimming: 2 bases; junction bases outside the gene matches: 6. CDR1 and CDR2 from the germline V gene are GTSNPN and SVGIG (reference sequence). The chain's CDR3 is CAWRNKQGGNQPQHF. The part of the CDR3 DNA that was read is TGTGCCTGGAGGAACAAACAGGGGGGCAATCAGCCC.

As for this clone: Read coverage stops 3 residues before the CDR3 terminus; the germline J gene supplies the remainder. The rearrangement joins TRBV7-9 to TRBJ1-2; 8 bases fit TRBD1. The CDR3 consists of 15 residues. The V gene's germline CDR1 is SEHNR and CDR2 FQNEAQ (reference sequence). V shed 5 bases and J 4 bases; nucleotides not matched to a gene: 9. CDR3 region: CASSPTLDRGYGYTF. Partial CDR3 DNA: TGTGCCAGCAGCCCAACCTTAGACAGGGGCTATGGC.

This clone was counted at least ten times. The sequenced fragment ends 3 residues before the CDR3 boundary, so the rest is inferred from the germline J gene. The chain combines TRBV6-4 with TRBJ2-7; D possibly corresponds to TRBD1 (6 bases). The CDR3 is made up of 15 amino acids. The germline CDR1 and CDR2 sequences are MRHNA and SNTAGT. V was trimmed by 3 bases and J by 1 base, leaving 13 bases between them. The covered CDR3 bases are TGTGCCAGCAGTGAAAAGGGGCAGGGGTCCTACGAG. It yields the protein CASSEKGQGSYE. From start to end, the CDR3 is CASSEKGQGSYEQYF.

This clone was seen many times. The read stops 3 residues short of the end of the CDR3; the missing end is completed from the germline J gene. The rearrangement uses TRBV19 and TRBJ2-1; TRBD1 is a possible D gene (6 bases). The ends were cut back, 6 bases at V and 4 bases at J, with 16 bases in the middle. From germline, CDR1 is LNHDA and CDR2 SQIVND (reference sequence). The CDR3 sequence is 15 residues long. CDR3 region: CASSEGHTPYNEQFF. The CDR3 DNA, read in part, is TGTGCCAGTAGCGAGGGACATACCCCTTACAATGAG.

This clone was counted many times. The DNA ends 3 residues before the CDR3 does, and the rest of the CDR3 is filled in from the germline J gene. The chain is built from TRBV5-1 and TRBJ2-7; 10 nucleotides align to TRBD1. The CDR3 length is 16 residues. Germline V CDR1 and CDR2: SGHRS, YFSETQ. V trimming: 2 bases; J trimming: 2 bases; junction bases outside the gene matches: 7. CDR3 bases read: TGCGCCAGCAGCTTAATACCGGGACAGGGGACCTACGAG. Its protein product is CASSLIPGQGTYE. The entire CDR3 sequence reads CASSLIPGQGTYEQYF.

This clone was seen at least ten times. Read sequence stops 3 residues before the CDR3 end, and the germline J gene provides the missing end. The chain links TRBV7-9 to TRBJ1-6; tentative D call: TRBD1 (5 bases). V gave up 3 bases and J gave up 10 bases, with 13 bases separating them. CDR1 SEHNR and CDR2 FQNEAQ come from the germline V gene (reference sequence). The CDR3 extends over 14 amino acids. This CDR3 reads CASSFSSGVSPLHF. Incomplete CDR3 DNA: TGTGCCAGCAGCTTCTCTTCGGGGGTCTCACCC.

This clone appeared many times. The CDR3 goes on 3 residues after the read ends, and that part is filled in from the germline J gene. The rearrangement links TRBV5-1 to TRBJ2-7; TRBD2 aligns across 9 bases. The CDR3 extends over 15 amino acids. Germline V lookup: CDR1 SGHRS, CDR2 YFSETQ. V lost 0 bases and J lost 5; bases outside the gene matches: 6. The sequenced CDR3 bases are TGCGCCAGCAGCTTGGCCGAGCGGGAGGTCAACGAG. Its protein is CASSLAEREVNE. The full CDR3 protein is CASSLAEREVNEQYF.

This clone has ten or more counts. The sequenced fragment ends 3 residues before the CDR3 boundary, so the rest is inferred from the germline J gene. The chain employs TRBV19 and TRBJ2-5, with TRBD1 as a possible D gene (5 bases). This CDR3 has 12 residues. Trimming stripped 5 bases from V and 5 bases from J, with 9 bases between. Per the germline V gene, CDR1 is LNHDA and CDR2 is SQIVND (reference sequence). CDR3 DNA (partial): TGTGCCAGTAGTGTCAACAGGGAGACC. Protein: CASSVNRET. The CDR3 in full is CASSVNRETQYF.

This clone was seen many times. The read halts 3 residues ahead of the CDR3 end, with the missing end drawn from the germline J gene. The chain employs TRBV19 and TRBJ2-4; D unclear. Germline CDR1 is LNHDA and CDR2 is SQIVND (reference sequence). The CDR3 is made up of 13 amino acids. The covered CDR3 bases are TGTGCGAGCAGGCCATTAGCCAAAAACATT. Translation gives CASRPLAKNI. The entire CDR3 protein is CASRPLAKNIQYF.

About this clone: The CDR3 end falls 3 residues outside the read, so it is completed with the germline J gene. The rearrangement uses TRBV20-1 and TRBJ2-1; 8 bases are a match to TRBD2. V trimming: 6 bases; J trimming: 0 bases; junction bases outside the gene matches: 10. The CDR3 consists of 16 residues. Germline assignment: CDR1 DFQATT and CDR2 SNEGSKA (reference sequence). Incomplete CDR3 DNA: TGCAGTGCAGGAGCCAGCGGGAGTACCTCCTACAATGAG. It is translated as CSAGASGSTSYNE. The complete CDR3 reads CSAGASGSTSYNEQFF.

This clone was counted many times. Read coverage stops 3 residues before the CDR3 terminus; the germline J gene supplies the remainder. This chain uses TRBV7-2 with TRBJ2-7, with 9 bases aligning to TRBD2. The germline gives CDR1 SGHTA, CDR2 FQGNSA. The ends lost 2 bases at V and 4 bases at J; junction bases unmatched: 6. The CDR3 sequence is 15 residues long. CDR3 protein: CASSLNAGGPYEQYF. The CDR3 DNA, read in part, is TGTGCCAGCAGCTTAAACGCGGGAGGGCCGTACGAG. The whole variable domain, remainder taken from reference TRBV7-2 and TRBJ2-7, is GAGVSQSPSNKVTEKGKDVELRCDPISGHTALYWYRQSLGQGLEFLIYFQGNSAPDKSGLPSDRFSAERTGGSVSTLTIQRTQQEDSAVYLCASSLNAGGPYEQYFGPGTRLTVT.

This clone came up many times. The missing CDR3 end, 3 residues past where the read stops, is filled in from the germline J gene. The chain carries TRBV7-3 and TRBJ2-1; D is unresolved. Trimming removed 5 bases from V and 6 bases from J, with 8 bases in between. The CDR3 has 12 residues. CDR1 and CDR2 from the germline V gene are SGHTA and FQGTGA. Incomplete CDR3 DNA: TGTGCCAGCAGCGTCGATAGCAATGAG. This translates into CASSVDSNE. The CDR3 as a whole reads CASSVDSNEQFF. The entire variable domain, with the rest obtained from reference TRBV7-3 and TRBJ2-1, is as follows: GAGVSQTPSNKVTEKGKYVELRCDPISGHTALYWYRQSLGQGPEFLIYFQGTGAADDSGLPNDRFFAVRPEGSVSTLKIQRTERGDSAVYLCASSVDSNEQFFGPGTRLTVL.

At least ten counts were recorded for this clone. The CDR3 end is not reached by the read, which stops 3 residues before it; the germline J gene fills it in. The V gene is TRBV19, the J gene TRBJ1-4, with D unresolved. Trimming removed 3 bases at V and 0 bases at J, with 8 bases between. The germline gives CDR1 LNHDA, CDR2 SQIVND (reference sequence). The CDR3 covers 15 residues. The sequenced CDR3 bases are TGTGCCAGTAGTATTGGCCCGTCAACTAATGAAAAA. It specifies CASSIGPSTNEK. The full CDR3 reads CASSIGPSTNEKLFF.

Regarding this clone: Germline and junction disagree at one end, which may indicate a read error. The read is 3 residues too short to cover the CDR3 end, so that end is filled in from the germline J gene. The same CDR3 is also encoded by other DNA sequences in this sample. The gene calls are TRBV19 and TRBJ1-3; 9 bases fit TRBD1. The CDR3 covers 14 residues. Germline CDR1 and CDR2: LNHDA and SQIVND (reference sequence). CDR3 DNA, as far as it was read: TGTGCCAGTAGTATTCCGGGACAGGGAAACACT. Protein product: CASSIPGQGNT. The full CDR3 is CASSIPGQGNTIYF.